Listed below are T cell receptor beta chains from one sample, sequenced in a study of control samples from healthy donors and cancer patients. Profiled with immunoSEQ multiplex PCR; TCRdb holds only in-frame clones, not every one. The table lists tens of thousands of clones, 70% to 90% of them singletons, with more than 5.5% in the top ten. The sequencing input was blood. The receptor source for this set is a woman in her 50s in good health. The CDR3 runs from the conserved cysteine through the conserved F or W. The D gene is left open where the match is weak. Some rows have no size entry. The others give once, few or many, or a class for an expanded clone.

DNA | CDR3 | D | size | J | V
TGTGCCAGCAGCCCGGGACAGGTATACGAGCAGTACTTC | CASSPGQVYEQYF | TRBD1 | - | TRBJ2-7 | TRBV6-5
TGTGCCAGCAGTAGGGGACAGGGGACCGATGGGTACTTC | CASSRGQGTDGYF | TRBD1 | - | TRBJ2-4 | TRBV12-3/TRBV12-4
TGTGCCAGCAGCCGGGGCCCAGGGGGCGAAAAACTGTTTTTT | CASSRGPGGEKLFF | TRBD1 | - | TRBJ1-4 | TRBV5-6
TGTGCCAGCAGTGAACTTGCTAGCGGCACAGATACGCAGTATTTT | CASSELASGTDTQYF | - | - | TRBJ2-3 | TRBV2
TGTGCCAGCAGCCAAGATAACGTGGGTTCCATAGTGAACACTGAAGCTTTCTTT | CASSQDNVGSIVNTEAFF | - | - | TRBJ1-1 | TRBV14
TGTGCCAGCAGCGGGACATACGAGCCCCAGCATTTT | CASSGTYEPQHF | - | - | TRBJ1-5 | TRBV7-9
TGTGCCAGCGTTGGCCAGGACCGATCCAATGAGCAGTTCTTC | CASVGQDRSNEQFF | - | - | TRBJ2-1 | TRBV6-6
TGTGCCAGCAGTTTATCCGGACATCTCTACGAGCAGTACTTC | CASSLSGHLYEQYF | - | - | TRBJ2-7 | TRBV27
TGTGCCAGCAGCGTAGGGCGGAGGAACACTGAAGCTTTCTTT | CASSVGRRNTEAFF | - | - | TRBJ1-1 | TRBV9
TGTGCCAGTAGGGCCCGGGACAGGGCCACAGATACGCAGTATTTT | CASRARDRATDTQYF | TRBD1 | - | TRBJ2-3 | TRBV19
TGTGCCAGCAGCTTAGAATCCAGTTCCTCAAGCACTGAAGCTTTCTTT | CASSLESSSSSTEAFF | - | few | TRBJ1-1 | TRBV7-8
TGTGCCAGCAGCTTGCTGGGAGGCGCAGATACGCAGTATTTT | CASSLLGGADTQYF | - | - | TRBJ2-3 | TRBV5-6
TGTGCCAGCAGCCCCAGTGATAGCGGGGGATACTTC | CASSPSDSGGYF | TRBD2 | - | TRBJ2-5 | TRBV7-9
TGCAGCGTTGAGGACGGTTCTAACTATGGCTACACCTTC | CSVEDGSNYGYTF | - | - | TRBJ1-2 | TRBV29-1
TGTGCCAGCAGTGAAATAATGGTCCTAAACACCATATATTTT | CASSEIMVLNTIYF | - | - | TRBJ1-3 | TRBV2
TGTGCCATCAGTGAGAGTGTGGGTTCTAGCACAGATACGCAGTATTTT | CAISESVGSSTDTQYF | - | - | TRBJ2-3 | TRBV10-3
TGTGCCAGCAGTTCGTTCGGGACAGAGCACGGCTACACCTTC | CASSSFGTEHGYTF | TRBD1 | - | TRBJ1-2 | TRBV7-9
TGTGCCAGTAGTATGGTCAGTCGGGGTCAGCCCCAGCATTTT | CASSMVSRGQPQHF | - | - | TRBJ1-5 | TRBV19
TGCGCCAGCAGCCAAGAGAGGGCGGGAGTAAGAAAACTGTTTTTT | CASSQERAGVRKLFF | - | - | TRBJ1-4 | TRBV4-1
TGTGCCAGCAGCCTTAACAGGGATAATGAGCAGTTCTTC | CASSLNRDNEQFF | - | - | TRBJ2-1 | TRBV7-7
TGTGCCAGCAGCCAAGGGGGGCCACCTAATATTGAGCAGTTCTTC | CASSQGGPPNIEQFF | - | - | TRBJ2-1 | TRBV14
TGTGCCAGCTCACCGGATACCCGTAATTCACCCCTCCACTTT | CASSPDTRNSPLHF | - | - | TRBJ1-6 | TRBV18
TGTGCCAGCAGCCGCTACAGGGTAGCTAATGAAAAACTGTTTTTT | CASSRYRVANEKLFF | - | - | TRBJ1-4 | TRBV28
TGTGCCTGGATGCCCAGGGCGGGGAATTCACCCCTCCACTTT | CAWMPRAGNSPLHF | - | - | TRBJ1-6 | TRBV30
TGTGCCAGCAGCCGAATCTGGGAAGCGAGAGAGACCCAGTACTTC | CASSRIWEARETQYF | - | - | TRBJ2-5 | TRBV14
TGTGCCAGCAGTTTGGCCCGCAGCAATCAGCCCCAGCATTTT | CASSLARSNQPQHF | - | - | TRBJ1-5 | TRBV28
TGTGCCAGCAGCCAAGGCTGGGGGGGGGCTCGGAATGAGCAGTTCTTC | CASSQGWGGARNEQFF | - | - | TRBJ2-1 | TRBV3-1/TRBV3-2
TGTGCCAGCAGCTTAGTAGGGGCGCGAGCTAATGAAAAACTGTTTTTT | CASSLVGARANEKLFF | - | - | TRBJ1-4 | TRBV3-1/TRBV3-2
TGTGCCAGCAGTTACGCCAGCTACACTGAAGCTTTCTTT | CASSYASYTEAFF | - | once | TRBJ1-1 | TRBV6-5
TGTGCCAGCAGCCAAGGGCTGCAGGGGTCCTTAAACACCATATATTTT | CASSQGLQGSLNTIYF | - | - | TRBJ1-3 | TRBV3-1/TRBV3-2